The 28 T cell receptor beta chains below come from one sample, sequenced in a study of vaccination effects on CD4 cells after COVID-19. Antigen-specific CD4+ T cells were expanded (with viral peptide pools) by the ViraFEST assay ahead of sequencing. Subsequent to a culture period of 10 days, CD4+ T cells were isolated. Vaccinated participants had no history of SARS-CoV-2 infection and tested negative for nucleocapsid antibodies. Which antigens these TCRs recognize remains unknown. This table comes from immunoSEQ multiplex PCR, and its TCRdb copy is limited to in-frame clones, with some not included. The sample contains tens of thousands of clones, approximately 70% of which appear only once. The sample was CD4+ T cells from PBMCs cultured with SARS-CoV-2 spike peptides, taken before COVID-19 vaccination. The receptors were sampled from a human donor who received a COVID-19 vaccine.

The chain has TRBV6-6 and TRBJ1-5; D possibly corresponds to TRBD1 (6 bases). V lost 5 bases and J 2 bases, leaving 19 bases between the germline ends. Germline V CDR1 and CDR2: MNHNY, SVGAGI (reference sequence). CDR3 size: 17 residues. The CDR3 DNA follows: TGTGCCAGCAGTCATCGCAGGGGAGGATTGGGCAATCAGCCCCAGCATTTT. It yields the protein CASSHRRGGLGNQPQHF.

This rearrangement joins TRBV2 to TRBJ1-4; D gene ambiguous. The V end lost 6 bases, the J end lost 8 bases, and 16 bases lay between the germline ends. CDR1 and CDR2 (germline): SNHLY, FYNNEI. The CDR3 consists of 14 residues. The CDR3 protein is CASSTLLRGEKLFF. In DNA, the CDR3 is TGTGCCAGCAGCACACTTCTCCGCGGCGAAAAACTGTTTTTT.

In this sample, this clone turned up a few times. Mismatch with germline at one junction end may stem from a read error. V gene TRBV7-7 combines with J gene TRBJ2-5, with 11 bases that match TRBD2. The CDR3 has 16 residues. Germline V gene data show CDR1 as SSHAT and CDR2 as FNYEAQ (reference sequence). The CDR3 bases are TGTGCTAGCACCCCAAATAGCGGGGGGGCCATGGAGACCCAGTACTTC. Encoded protein: CASTPNSGGAMETQYF.

This chain connects TRBV5-5 to TRBJ1-2; D is possibly TRBD1 (6 bases). Germline V gene data show CDR1 as SGHKS and CDR2 as YYEKEE (reference sequence). Trimming cost V 1 base and J 7 bases, with 20 bases left between them. The CDR3 consists of 16 residues. The CDR3 here is CASSLSPTQGGIGYTF. The DNA of the CDR3 is TGTGCCAGCAGCTTGTCACCTACACAGGGCGGAATTGGCTACACCTTC. Full variable domain (rest looked up from reference TRBV5-5 and TRBJ1-2): DAGVTQSPTHLIKTRGQQVTLRCSPISGHKSVSWYQQVLGQGPQFIFQYYEKEERGRGNFPDRFSARQFPNYSSELNVNALLLGDSALYLCASSLSPTQGGIGYTFGSGTRLTVV.

This clone showed up just once. V and J are TRBV4-1 and TRBJ1-1; TRBD1 is a possible D gene (6 bases). The V gene's germline CDR1 is MGHRA and CDR2 YSYEKL. V was shortened by 1 base and J by 1 base, with 10 bases between the two germline ends. This CDR3 has 15 amino acids. DNA of the CDR3: TGCGCCAGCAGCCAAGGGAGGGGGAAGAACACTGAAGCTTTCTTT. Its protein product is CASSQGRGKNTEAFF.

This clone was picked up one time. CDR3 sequence (DNA): TGCAGCGTTGAAGGGGCCTACGGGGGCACTGAAGCTTTCTTT. Protein: CSVEGAYGGTEAFF. The chain carries TRBV29-1 and TRBJ1-1; maybe TRBD1 (5 bases). Trimming stripped 1 base from V and 4 bases from J, with 13 bases between. The CDR3 has 14 residues. Germline lookup yields CDR1 SQVTM and CDR2 ANQGSEA.

In regard to this clone: A single base separates this from a much larger clone, so it may be a read error. The J gene is TRBJ2-3, the V gene TRBV5-4; 11 bases fit TRBD2. Germline V CDR1 and CDR2: SGHNT, YYREEE (reference sequence). V lost 3 bases, J lost 1 base, and 1 base stayed unmatched. The CDR3 is 15 amino acids. The DNA of the CDR3 is TGTGCCAGCAGCTCGGGACTAGCGGGCACAGATACGCAGTATTTT. Its translation is CASSSGLAGTDTQYF. The full variable domain, completed using reference TRBV5-4 and TRBJ2-3, is ETGVTQSPTHLIKTRGQQVTLRCSSQSGHNTVSWYQQALGQGPQFIFQYYREEENGRGNFPPRFSGLQFPNYSSELNVNALELDDSALYLCASSSGLAGTDTQYFGPGTRLTVL.

This chain connects TRBV7-2 to TRBJ2-1; 8 nucleotides line up with TRBD1. This CDR3 spans 15 amino acids. The V gene's germline CDR1 is SGHTA and CDR2 FQGNSA. V was clipped by 3 bases and J by 7 bases; unmatched bases: 8. The CDR3 region has the DNA TGTGCCAGCAGCTTGGACAGGGCCTCTCTGAATGAGCAGTTCTTC. It codes for CASSLDRASLNEQFF.

This rearrangement joins TRBV6-5 to TRBJ1-6, with D hard to call. The CDR3 totals 14 residues. V was cut by 8 bases and J by 5 bases, with 13 bases left in between. CDR1 and CDR2 (germline): MNHEY, SVGAGI. The CDR3 loop is CASRPRADNSPLHF. CDR3 nucleotide sequence: TGTGCCAGCCGGCCGAGGGCCGATAATTCACCCCTCCACTTT.

This clone was counted a few times. This rearrangement joins TRBV28 to TRBJ1-3; no reliable D call. With 3 bases removed from V and 0 bases from J, the gap between germline ends came to 9 bases. In germline, CDR1 is MDHEN, CDR2 SYDVKM. The CDR3 runs 15 residues. CDR3 protein: CASSFKGYSGNTIYF. CDR3 coding DNA: TGTGCCAGCAGTTTTAAGGGCTACTCTGGAAACACCATATATTTT.

This clone was seen a handful of times. The chain couples TRBV7-9 to TRBJ2-7; the D is unclear. The germline V gene has CDR1 SEHNR and CDR2 FQNEAQ (reference sequence). V lost 2 bases and J 2 bases, leaving 10 bases between the germline ends. The CDR3 consists of 14 residues. CDR3 bases: TGTGCCAGCAGCTTAAATGGTAGCCCCTACGAGCAGTACTTC. It yields the protein CASSLNGSPYEQYF.

The chain links TRBV5-5 to TRBJ2-4; TRBD2 might be the D (7 bases). The CDR3 consists of 17 residues. Germline V gene sequence: CDR1 SGHKS, CDR2 YYEKEE (reference sequence). V was pared by 1 base and J by 1 base, with 15 bases between. CDR3 nucleotide sequence: TGTGCCAGCAGCTTGCCCGGGGGGCCCGGTGCCAAAAACATTCAGTACTTC. Translated, it gives CASSLPGGPGAKNIQYF.

The chain recombines TRBV6-1 with TRBJ1-3; D remains ambiguous. V was cut by 8 bases and J by 0 bases, with 11 bases left in between. CDR3 length: 14 residues. Germline V lookup: CDR1 MNHNS, CDR2 SASEGT. CDR3 loop: CASGGWGSGNTIYF. Written as DNA, the CDR3 is TGTGCCAGCGGTGGATGGGGCTCTGGAAACACCATATATTTT.

This clone appeared a few times. J is TRBJ2-7 and V is TRBV27; D tentatively reads TRBD1 or TRBD2 (5 bases each). V lost 5 bases and J 3 bases, leaving 11 bases between the germline ends. Germline loops: CDR1 MNHEY, CDR2 SMNVEV (reference sequence). The CDR3 totals 13 residues. The CDR3 region is CASSGGRHYEQYF. In nucleotides, the CDR3 is TGTGCCAGCAGTGGGGGACGGCACTACGAGCAGTACTTC.

The chain uses TRBV7-2 and TRBJ1-1; 8 bases match TRBD1. Germline V gene data show CDR1 as SGHTA and CDR2 as FQGNSA. The CDR3 extends over 13 amino acids. Germline trimming cut 5 bases from V and 10 bases from J; bases unmatched to any gene: 9. DNA for the CDR3: TGTGCCAGCAGCCGGGAGACAGGGGAAGCAGCTTTCTTT. Amino acids: CASSRETGEAAFF.

The J gene is TRBJ2-2, the V gene TRBV4-2, with 9 bases fitting TRBD2. Germline assignment: CDR1 LGHNA and CDR2 YNFKEQ. Unmatched junction bases numbered 1, after V lost 4 bases and J lost 1 base. The length of the CDR3 is 15 residues. Here the CDR3 DNA reads TGTGCCAGCAGCCCTAGCGGGGAGAACACCGGGGAGCTGTTTTTT. This codes for CASSPSGENTGELFF.

The chain carries TRBV5-1 and TRBJ1-6, with D uncertain. Germline lookup yields CDR1 SGHRS and CDR2 YFSETQ. The CDR3 has 16 residues. V shed 4 bases and J shed 9 bases, with 20 bases lying between them. The CDR3 bases are TGCGCCAGCAGCAACGACCCGGGAGTTGGGAGTTCACCCCTCCACTTT. Translating it yields CASSNDPGVGSSPLHF.

The chain employs TRBV28 and TRBJ1-5; unclear D gene. Deletions cut 3 bases from V and 6 bases from J, with 15 bases between. The germline V gene encodes CDR1 MDHEN and CDR2 SYDVKM. The CDR3 contains 15 residues. The CDR3 DNA reads TGTGCCAGCAGTTTCCTGGAGGGAGGTGGTCAGCCCCAGCATTTT. Translation gives CASSFLEGGGQPQHF.

The chain links TRBV10-3 to TRBJ2-7; tentatively, D is TRBD1 (5 bases). In germline, CDR1 is ENHRY, CDR2 SYGVKD. Trimming stripped 3 bases from V and 4 bases from J, with 7 bases between. The CDR3 is 12 amino acids. The CDR3 sequence: CAISEKGYEQYF. CDR3 DNA sequence: TGTGCCATCAGTGAAAAGGGGTACGAGCAGTACTTC.

The genes are TRBV27 and TRBJ2-1; 8 bases are shared with TRBD2. The V and J ends lost 5 bases and 12 bases, in that order; junction bases with no gene match: 15. Germline CDR1 is MNHEY and CDR2 is SMNVEV (reference sequence). This CDR3 comprises 15 residues. In nucleotides, the CDR3 is TGTGCCAGCAGTCTCGCAGCGGGAGTGGTGCTCGGGCAGTTCTTC. Its protein is CASSLAAGVVLGQFF.

This chain links TRBV5-5 with TRBJ1-1, with a possible D match to TRBD1 (5 bases). Looked up from germline, CDR1 is SGHKS and CDR2 is YYEKEE (reference sequence). There are 12 residues in the CDR3. Trimming shortened V by 2 bases and J by 9 bases, and 11 bases separated the two germline ends. In DNA form, the CDR3 reads TGTGCCAGCAGCTTTCTGACAGAACAAGCTTTCTTT. Protein product: CASSFLTEQAFF.

This clone was recorded a few times. CDR3 sequence: CASREQGLVDTEAFF. CDR3 nucleotide sequence: TGTGCCAGCAGAGAACAGGGTTTGGTAGACACTGAAGCTTTCTTT. The J gene is TRBJ1-1, the V gene TRBV2, with TRBD1 as a possible D gene (6 bases). V was cut by 6 bases and J by 3 bases, with 17 bases left in between. This CDR3 is built from 15 residues. Germline V gives CDR1 SNHLY, CDR2 FYNNEI.

V is TRBV30 and J is TRBJ2-2; D might be TRBD1 (6 bases). This CDR3 contains 12 residues. Trimming took off 3 bases at V and 4 bases at J, with 6 bases between the two ends. Germline V CDR1 and CDR2: GTSNPN, SVGIG (reference sequence). The CDR3 reads CAWSRGTGELFF. The CDR3 DNA reads TGTGCCTGGAGCAGGGGCACCGGGGAGCTGTTTTTT. The variable domain in full, with the rest retrieved from reference TRBV30 and TRBJ2-2, is SQTIHQWPATLVQPVGSPLSLECTVEGTSNPNLYWYRQAAGRGLQLLFYSVGIGQISSEVPQNLSASRPQDRQFILSSKKLLLSDSGFYLCAWSRGTGELFFGEGSRLTVL.

This clone was found many times. The V gene is TRBV5-1, the J gene TRBJ1-6; the match to TRBD1 covers 7 bases. The CDR3 runs 14 residues. CDR1 and CDR2 from the germline V gene are SGHRS and YFSETQ. V lost 4 bases to trimming and J lost 9 bases; unmatched junction nucleotides: 7. The CDR3 loop reads CASSPQGVGSPLHF. CDR3 DNA sequence: TGCGCCAGCAGCCCGCAGGGGGTCGGTTCACCCCTCCACTTT. The variable domain in full, completed from reference TRBV5-1 and TRBJ1-6, reads KAGVTQTPRYLIKTRGQQVTLSCSPISGHRSVSWYQQTPGQGLQFLFEYFSETQRNKGNFPGRFSGRQFSNSRSEMNVSTLELGDSALYLCASSPQGVGSPLHFGNGTRLTVT.

This chain links TRBV7-2 with TRBJ2-5, with 8 nucleotides matching TRBD1. The V and J ends lost 1 base and 5 bases, in that order; junction bases with no gene match: 6. CDR3 size: 15 residues. CDR1 SGHTA and CDR2 FQGNSA come from the germline V gene. Written as DNA, the CDR3 is TGTGCCAGCAGCTTAGAGCTAGGACAGGGTGAGACCCAGTACTTC. Translating gives CASSLELGQGETQYF.

The chain couples TRBV19 to TRBJ1-3; 7 bases match TRBD1. J was trimmed by 0 bases and V by 9 bases; bases with no gene match: 8. The V gene's germline CDR1 is LNHDA and CDR2 SQIVND (reference sequence). The CDR3 runs 15 residues. CDR3 in DNA: TGTGCCAGCGCACAGGGGAGTCTCTCTGGAAACACCATATATTTT. Translated, it gives CASAQGSLSGNTIYF.

This rearrangement joins TRBV29-1 to TRBJ2-5, with 11 positions matching TRBD1. Germline V lookup: CDR1 SQVTM, CDR2 ANQGSEA. V dropped 6 bases and J dropped 1; count of bases not matched to a gene: 4. This CDR3 contains 14 residues. DNA of the CDR3: TGCAGCGTACGGACAGGGGGCAGCCAAGAGACCCAGTACTTC. Translating it yields CSVRTGGSQETQYF.

This clone was counted a few times. The chain recombines TRBV5-6 with TRBJ2-4; D gene ambiguous. Germline CDR1 reads SGHDT; CDR2 reads YYEEEE. The CDR3 runs 16 residues. Between the trimmed V and J ends, which lost 1 base and 6 bases, there was a span of 17 bases. The CDR3 protein is CASSLRMRHLGNIQYF. In DNA form, the CDR3 reads TGTGCCAGCAGCTTGAGGATGCGGCACCTGGGAAACATTCAGTACTTC. Filled out from reference TRBV5-6 and TRBJ2-4, the complete variable domain reads DAGVTQSPTHLIKTRGQQVTLRCSPKSGHDTVSWYQQALGQGPQFIFQYYEEEERQRGNFPDRFSGHQFPNYSSELNVNALLLGDSALYLCASSLRMRHLGNIQYFGAGTRLSVL.